One sample yielded the 25 T cell receptor beta chains listed below, sequenced in a study of cytomegalovirus exposure and HLA in healthy donors. The PCR employed 60 Vbeta primers together with 13 Jbeta primers. Here immunoSEQ multiplex PCR was the method, and the copy in TCRdb shows in-frame clones only, minus some. The sample has about 140,000 clones, around 82% seen once; the top ten hold approximately 6.3%. Material for sequencing was PBMCs. The source is a man aged 35 to 55 in good health and CMV-seropositive.

The genes are TRBV7-2 and TRBJ1-5, with D hard to call. In germline, CDR1 is SGHTA, CDR2 FQGNSA. Trimming cost V 0 bases and J 7 bases, with 13 bases left between them. The CDR3 is 15 amino acids. The CDR3 DNA is TGTGCCAGCAGCTTAGCGTTTGGGAGTTGGCAGCCCCAGCATTTT. Its protein is CASSLAFGSWQPQHF.

A single count supports this clone. The chain joins TRBV4-3 to TRBJ1-1, with D hard to call. Trimming took off 4 bases at V and 2 bases at J, with 8 bases between the two ends. This CDR3 spans 13 amino acids. Looked up from germline, CDR1 is LGHNA and CDR2 is YSLEER. Here the CDR3 reads CASSRGYNTEAFF. In DNA form, the CDR3 reads TGCGCCAGCAGCCGAGGATATAACACTGAAGCTTTCTTT.

CDR3 DNA: TGTGCCAGCAGACGACAGGGGGTCCCCACTGAAGCTTTCTTT. This translates into CASRRQGVPTEAFF. The gene calls are TRBV2 and TRBJ1-1; 9 bases are a match to TRBD1. V lost 6 bases and J lost 4; bases outside the gene matches: 6. From germline, CDR1 is SNHLY and CDR2 FYNNEI. The CDR3 spans 14 residues. Full variable domain (outside the CDR3, taken from reference TRBV2 and TRBJ1-1): EPEVTQTPSHQVTQMGQEVILRCVPISNHLYFYWYRQILGQKVEFLVSFYNNEISEKSEIFDDQFSVERPDGSNFTLKIRSTKLEDSAMYFCASRRQGVPTEAFFGQGTRLTVV.

V gene TRBV10-3 combines with J gene TRBJ2-3; 9 bases map to TRBD1. The V gene's germline CDR1 is ENHRY and CDR2 SYGVKD. V lost 5 bases, J lost 4 bases, and 4 bases stayed unmatched. This CDR3 has 14 residues. CDR3 sequence reads: CAISPGQGADTQYF. The CDR3 coding sequence is TGTGCCATCAGTCCGGGACAGGGCGCAGATACGCAGTATTTT.

The chain employs TRBV4-1 and TRBJ2-1; 9 bases are shared with TRBD2. This CDR3 contains 15 residues. Losses at the gene ends were 4 bases for V and 8 bases for J; bases not matched to a gene: 9. Germline loops: CDR1 MGHRA, CDR2 YSYEKL. The CDR3: CASSPGLARLDEQFF. CDR3 nucleotide sequence: TGCGCCAGCAGCCCGGGACTAGCCCGACTGGATGAGCAGTTCTTC.

The J gene is TRBJ1-4, the V gene TRBV6-1; TRBD1 aligns across 10 bases. Unmatched junction bases numbered 2, after V lost 2 bases and J lost 5 bases. This CDR3 is built from 15 residues. Germline V gene sequence: CDR1 MNHNS, CDR2 SASEGT. CDR3 DNA sequence: TGTGCCAGCAGTGAAAGGGGACAGGGGAATGAAAAACTGTTTTTT. Translated: CASSERGQGNEKLFF.

In this sample, this clone turned up once. The gene calls are TRBV11-3 and TRBJ2-3; 8 bases align to TRBD2. The CDR3 has 15 residues. V was clipped by 6 bases and J by 0 bases; unmatched bases: 5. Germline CDR1 reads SGHNT; CDR2 reads YENEEA. In nucleotides, the CDR3 is TGTGCCAGCAGTTTTAGCGGGACTAGCACAGATACGCAGTATTTT. It is translated as CASSFSGTSTDTQYF.

V usage is TRBV10-3 and J usage is TRBJ2-7; TRBD1 aligns across 7 bases. In germline, CDR1 is ENHRY, CDR2 SYGVKD. This CDR3 has 13 residues. V lost 5 bases, J lost 5 bases, and 6 bases stayed unmatched. CDR3 nucleotide sequence: TGTGCCATCAGTCCCGGGACAGCCGACGAGCAGTACTTC. It yields the protein CAISPGTADEQYF.

This chain connects TRBV14 to TRBJ2-5; D perhaps matches TRBD2 (5 bases). Germline V lookup: CDR1 SGHDN, CDR2 FVKESK. Trimming cost V 4 bases and J 7 bases, with 13 bases left between them. This CDR3 is 13 amino acids long. This CDR3 reads CASSLGLGRTQYF. The CDR3 region has the DNA TGTGCCAGCAGCCTTGGTCTAGGGAGGACCCAGTACTTC.

The DNA for the CDR3 is TGTGCCAGCAGCCACCGGGACAGACCCTACACAGATACGCAGTATTTT. Encoded protein: CASSHRDRPYTDTQYF. The chain employs TRBV5-8 and TRBJ2-3, with 7 bases identical to TRBD1. The CDR3 loop spans 16 amino acids. V lost 4 bases, J lost 2 bases, and 10 bases stayed unmatched. Germline V gives CDR1 SGHTS, CDR2 YDEGEE.

CDR3 protein: CASSPGQNGEQYF. As DNA, the CDR3 is TGTGCCAGCAGCCCCGGACAGAACGGGGAGCAGTACTTC. This chain connects TRBV7-2 to TRBJ2-7, with a tentative D call TRBD1 (6 bases). Germline assignment: CDR1 SGHTA and CDR2 FQGNSA. V was pared by 5 bases and J by 7 bases, with 15 bases between. There are 13 residues in the CDR3.

The chain joins TRBV29-1 to TRBJ1-1; a weak D match, TRBD1 (5 bases). Looked up from germline, CDR1 is SQVTM and CDR2 is ANQGSEA. The CDR3 contains 15 residues. V was trimmed by 0 bases and J by 0 bases, leaving 11 bases between them. The CDR3 region has the DNA TGCAGCGTTGAAGATCGGCGACAGTTGAACACTGAAGCTTTCTTT. Encoded protein: CSVEDRRQLNTEAFF.

The chain joins TRBV4-1 to TRBJ2-5; the match to TRBD2 covers 13 bases. TRBJ2-7 matches the DNA end more closely, so the J call is doubtful. Per the germline V gene, CDR1 is MGHRA and CDR2 is YSYEKL. This CDR3 contains 17 residues. The DNA for the CDR3 is TGCGCCAGCAGCCCGGGACTAGCGGGAACCGAGGTCTACGAGCAGTACTTC. This gives the protein CASSPGLAGTEVYEQYF.

The gene calls are TRBV5-1 and TRBJ2-2, with D possibly matching TRBD2 (5 bases). The CDR3 has 16 residues. The germline V gene encodes CDR1 SGHRS and CDR2 YFSETQ. Trimming shortened V by 4 bases and J by 3 bases, and 16 bases separated the two germline ends. The CDR3 sequence: CASSPGLTLHTGELFF. The CDR3 nucleotides are TGCGCCAGCAGCCCGGGATTAACGTTACACACCGGGGAGCTGTTTTTT.

The rearrangement joins TRBV13 to TRBJ1-2, with 8 bases aligning to TRBD1. The germline CDR1 and CDR2 sequences are PRHDT and FYEKMQ (reference sequence). The CDR3 runs 15 residues. After removal of 0 bases from V and 5 bases from J, the junction contained 5 bases not matched to a gene. CDR3 sequence: CASSLGQGALYGYTF. The CDR3 region has the DNA TGTGCCAGCAGCTTAGGGCAGGGGGCGCTATATGGCTACACCTTC.

The chain recombines TRBV28 with TRBJ1-2; TRBD1 matches 7 bases. This CDR3 contains 12 residues. V was clipped by 8 bases and J by 4 bases; unmatched bases: 4. CDR1 is MDHEN, CDR2 SYDVKM, per germline. This chain's CDR3 is CASEQGTYGYTF. In nucleotides, the CDR3 is TGTGCCAGCGAACAGGGGACCTATGGCTACACCTTC.

The rearrangement uses TRBV5-1 and TRBJ1-1; no clear D. Trimming pared 4 bases from V and 4 bases from J, leaving 14 bases between. CDR1 is SGHRS and CDR2 is YFSETQ in the germline V gene. The CDR3 contains 14 residues. CDR3 sequence: CASSPTTPVTEAFF. The CDR3 region has the DNA TGCGCCAGCAGCCCTACCACCCCGGTCACTGAAGCTTTCTTT.

This chain uses TRBV21-1 with TRBJ1-2; the D segment call TRBD1 is taken from the table without a DNA check. TRBV21-1 is a known pseudogene. The CDR3 is 15 amino acids. CDR3 residues: CASSKGQGLEGGYTF. CDR3 sequence (DNA): TGTGCCAGCAGCAAGGGACAAGGGCTAGAGGGCGGCTACACCTTC.

This rearrangement joins TRBV5-1 to TRBJ2-7; maybe TRBD2 (6 bases). The germline V gene has CDR1 SGHRS and CDR2 YFSETQ. The ends were cut back, 5 bases at V and 6 bases at J, with 15 bases in the middle. The CDR3 is 13 residues long. The CDR3 is CASSFTSLGEQYF. CDR3 coding DNA: TGCGCCAGCAGTTTCACTAGCCTGGGCGAGCAGTACTTC.

This clone occurred a few times. The chain links TRBV19 to TRBJ2-2; 11 bases match TRBD2. CDR3 length equals 19 residues. Germline assignment: CDR1 LNHDA and CDR2 SQIVND (reference sequence). The V and J ends lost 4 bases and 4 bases, in that order; junction bases with no gene match: 14. The CDR3 bases are TGTGCCAGTAGTACAGAAGGGACTAGCGGTCCTAGTCGCACCGGGGAGCTGTTTTTT. It codes for CASSTEGTSGPSRTGELFF.

This sequence joins TRBV7-8 and TRBJ2-7; 9 nucleotides align to TRBD2. Trimming took 3 bases from V and 3 from J; bases not matched to a gene: 3. CDR1 is SGHVS, CDR2 FQNEAQ, per germline. CDR3 length: 14 residues. This CDR3 reads CASSFSGGGYEQYF. The CDR3 nucleotides read TGTGCCAGCAGCTTTAGCGGGGGAGGCTACGAGCAGTACTTC.

The chain recombines TRBV5-1 with TRBJ2-3; TRBD2 is a possible D gene (6 bases). Germline CDR1 SGHRS, CDR2 YFSETQ. Trimming stripped 2 bases from V and 5 bases from J, with 18 bases between. This CDR3 region has 16 residues. CDR3 sequence (DNA): TGCGCCAGCAGCTTAGGAGTCACGGGAGCGGTAGATACGCAGTATTTT. This codes for CASSLGVTGAVDTQYF.

V gene TRBV18 combines with J gene TRBJ1-5; D is possibly TRBD1 (5 bases). Germline V gene data show CDR1 as KGHSH and CDR2 as LQKENI. The CDR3 length is 16 residues. V lost 3 bases and J 4 bases, leaving 16 bases between the germline ends. The CDR3 loop reads CASSPNRGKGNQPQHF. DNA for the CDR3: TGTGCCAGCTCACCCAACCGGGGGAAAGGGAATCAGCCCCAGCATTTT.

This clone was picked up one time. The chain joins TRBV19 to TRBJ2-7; possibly TRBD1 for D (6 bases). The CDR3 totals 12 residues. Germline V lookup: CDR1 LNHDA, CDR2 SQIVND (reference sequence). The V end lost 6 bases, the J end lost 5 bases, and 11 bases lay between the germline ends. In nucleotides, the CDR3 is TGTGCCAGTAGCCCGACAGGAGACGAGCAGTACTTC. Protein product: CASSPTGDEQYF.

The chain links TRBV30 to TRBJ2-5, with TRBD2 matching 8 bases. This CDR3 has 17 residues. V gave up 5 bases and J gave up 4 bases; unmatched junction bases: 18. Germline loops: CDR1 GTSNPN, CDR2 SVGIG (reference sequence). The CDR3 here is CAWSSRGGISFGETQYF. In DNA, the CDR3 is TGTGCCTGGTCGTCCCGGGGGGGGATAAGCTTCGGAGAGACCCAGTACTTC.